The T cell receptor (beta chain) under discussion was sequenced for a study of blood T cell repertoires in COVID-19. Looking at the study overall: Collection of acute and convalescent COVID-19 samples took place in the United States, Italy and Spain. Sample material is recorded as cDNA or gDNA derived from T cells, B-cell-depleted T cells, or PBMCs.

The CDR3 has 14 amino acids. The germline V gene encodes CDR1 MNHEY and CDR2 SVGAGI. Trimming removed 2 bases from V and 8 bases from J, with 12 bases in between. This clone was detected only a few times. Original handling: Nucleated cell counts were estimated from reference gene primer amplification. Produced via immunoSEQ multiplex PCR; TCRdb's table is partial and in-frame only. For V, J and clone size, that table is used; D and trimming come from the DNA. The profile shows some 190,000 clones, about 90% of them singletons. Material: peripheral blood. This clonotype was obtained from a man between 18 and 29 years old with active or convalescent COVID-19. This sequence joins TRBV6-5 and TRBJ1-4; D is unclear. Here the CDR3 reads CASSYVGGVEKLFF. DNA for the CDR3: TGTGCCAGCAGTTACGTTGGCGGAGTGGAAAAACTGTTTTTT.